Presented here are 6 T cell receptor beta chains from one specimen sequenced in a study of cytomegalovirus exposure and HLA in healthy donors. Primers for the PCR totalled 60 Vbeta and 13 Jbeta. The protocol was immunoSEQ multiplex PCR, while the TCRdb copy is restricted to in-frame clones and leaves out a portion. Among just over 150,000 clones, about 76% were seen once, and the ten largest hold around 2%. The sequencing sample was made of PBMCs. The receptor source for this set is a female donor in good health and CMV-seronegative.

The sample holds one count of this clone. This rearrangement joins TRBV30 to TRBJ2-3, with a weak D call TRBD1 (6 bases). This CDR3 spans 15 amino acids. V was shortened by 2 bases and J by 6 bases, with 18 bases between the two germline ends. Germline V gene data show CDR1 as GTSNPN and CDR2 as SVGIG (reference sequence). For the CDR3, the DNA is TGTGCCTGGAGTACCGGGACACTCGGGTCGGATACGCAGTATTTT. Residues: CAWSTGTLGSDTQYF.

The V call is TRBV7-8, the J call TRBJ2-7, with D perhaps matching TRBD1 (6 bases). From germline, CDR1 is SGHVS and CDR2 FQNEAQ. CDR3 length: 17 amino acids. Trimming shortened V by 5 bases and J by 3 bases, and 23 bases separated the two germline ends. The CDR3 protein is CASSVTPGTTRGYEQYF. CDR3 bases: TGTGCCAGCAGCGTAACCCCCGGGACAACGAGGGGCTACGAGCAGTACTTC.

There are a few counts of this clone. This rearrangement joins TRBV19 to TRBJ1-1; 9 bases map to TRBD1. Germline values: CDR1 LNHDA, CDR2 SQIVND (reference sequence). The V and J ends lost 6 bases and 6 bases, in that order; junction bases with no gene match: 8. The CDR3 runs 14 residues. The CDR3 protein is CASRRDRGTAEAFF. The CDR3 bases are TGTGCCAGTAGACGAGACAGGGGGACCGCTGAAGCTTTCTTT.

The chain recombines TRBV6-5 with TRBJ2-2; 9 positions agree with TRBD1. V shed 6 bases, J shed 5 bases, and the junction held 7 bases outside the gene matches. Germline loops: CDR1 MNHEY, CDR2 SVGAGI. This CDR3 region has 15 residues. The DNA for the CDR3 is TGTGCCAGCAGCCCCGGGACAGGGTTTACCGGGGAGCTGTTTTTT. It encodes CASSPGTGFTGELFF.

This chain connects TRBV5-1 to TRBJ2-5, with TRBD1 identical over 7 bases. The J call may not be correct, given that the DNA end is closer to TRBJ2-7. CDR1 is SGHRS, CDR2 YFSETQ, per germline. The CDR3 sequence is 14 residues long. CDR3 protein: CASSWGTDSYEQYF. Written as DNA, the CDR3 is TGCGCCAGCAGCTGGGGGACAGATTCCTACGAGCAGTACTTC.

This clone is deemed medium-sized. The J gene is TRBJ2-6, the V gene TRBV4-2; the D gene is possibly TRBD1 (6 bases). The V gene's germline CDR1 is LGHNA and CDR2 YNFKEQ. V dropped 0 bases and J dropped 2 bases, with 8 bases sitting between them. This CDR3 has 16 amino acids. The CDR3 DNA sequence: TGTGCCAGCAGCCAAGATCAGGGGACTGGGGCCAACGTCCTGACTTTC. Amino acid sequence: CASSQDQGTGANVLTF.